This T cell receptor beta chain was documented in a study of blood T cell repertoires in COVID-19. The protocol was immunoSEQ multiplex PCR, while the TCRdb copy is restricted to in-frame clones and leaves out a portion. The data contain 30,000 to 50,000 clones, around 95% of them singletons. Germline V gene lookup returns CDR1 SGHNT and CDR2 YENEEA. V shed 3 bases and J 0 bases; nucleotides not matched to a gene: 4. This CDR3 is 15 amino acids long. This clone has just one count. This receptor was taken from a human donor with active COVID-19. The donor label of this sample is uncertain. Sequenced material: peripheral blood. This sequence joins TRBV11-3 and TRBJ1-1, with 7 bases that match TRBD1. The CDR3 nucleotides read TGTGCCAGCAGCTTGGACGGACAGGTGAACACTGAAGCTTTCTTT. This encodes CASSLDGQVNTEAFF.